This TCR beta chain was sequenced in a study of shared clonotypes between healthy human individuals (dated by TCRdb to 2019 to 2021). Concerning the study at large: A few men and two women, aged 18 to 49 years, made up the cohort. Libraries were prepared and TCR repertoires were sequenced by different laboratories using diverse techniques, in order to increase sequencing depth and limit assay-specific biases. To estimate repertoire size and how much clonotype sharing occurs between individuals, the study deeply sequenced the blood TCR repertoires of about five healthy adults. Each donor's leukapheresis produced roughly between roughly 0.85 and 10 billion PBMCs. For each donor, CD4 naive and CD4 memory were each run on three plates, CD8 naive on two plates, and CD8 memory on one plate. Results and caveats for the whole study, not just this receptor: Larger estimated clonotype richness was generally found for naive subsets than for memory subsets. Based on pairwise subsampling, the degree of clonotype sharing among donors was expected to be affected by sequencing depth. Because the study included a small number of donors, the genetic and exposure-history diversity represented was limited. Sampling was restricted to blood, and TCR repertoires in tissue are likely to differ from TCR repertoires in blood. Even with the large sequencing depth, rarefaction of the sorted-subset datasets indicated that sequencing was incomplete. Compared with non-shared clonotypes, the clonotypes found in all four sorted-subset donors had higher generation probabilities. Sharing across a few donors was observed for around 4.8% of naive CD4, under 4% of naive CD8, 2% to 2.5% of memory CD4, and roughly 0.4% of memory CD8 clonotypes.

Healthy HIV-negative adults with no recently reported acute infections or vaccinations were included as donors. Every donor was a Caucasian adult living in Nashville, Tennessee, USA. CD4+ T cells were enriched through magnetic negative selection, after which naive cells were positively selected on CD45RA and the remaining negative fraction served as the memory subset. After blood collection by leukapheresis, PBMCs were isolated using Ficoll-Histopaque density gradient centrifugation and then cryopreserved in the vapor phase of liquid nitrogen. Purity and quantity of every magnetically sorted T cell population were checked by analytical flow cytometry. Genomic DNA was isolated from every sorted fraction and measured by UV absorbance on a Nanodrop 2000c. V is pared back by 0 bases and J by 2 bases, with 8 bases lying between the germline termini. Including the terminal cysteine and phenylalanine, the CDR3 comprises 15 residues. Of all the DNA, just the CDR3 is kept, 45 bases in frame from base 1. The germline V gene (reference sequence) sets CDR1 to WNHNN and CDR2 to SYGVQD.

Using the deep immunoSEQ assay, multiplex PCR amplified TCR CDR3 regions from genomic DNA. For each cell subset, the extracted genomic DNA was distributed evenly across all wells of several immunoSEQ 96-well plates, and each plate served as one replicate. For sorted subsets, each replicate PCR was loaded with 200 ng genomic DNA, equivalent to 30,000 to 35,000 T cell genomes. The purified libraries were quantified using a Qubit 3.0 fluorometer, sized with a Bioanalyzer 2100, and then quantified again using the KAPA Library Quantification kit. Each immunoSEQ 96-well plate was sequenced on its own single-read 150-cycle Illumina NextSeq 550 flow cell. The authors' pipeline ran thus. The immunoSEQ output contained only junctional sequences without quality scores, so filtering could not match that applied to full-length reads. To assign V/J genes and CDR3, sequences were annotated using PyIR, a Python wrapper for IgBLAST v1.9, with IMGT germline references. Reads were removed for weak V/J assignments (E-value above 1e-6), missing CDR3, stop codons, out-of-frame junctions, or ambiguous translated residues. A V3J clonotype was defined by an identical inferred V gene, J gene, and CDR3 amino acid sequence. The percentage overlap between two repertoires was calculated by dividing the number of shared unique clonotypes by the size of the smaller repertoire. RTK rarefaction, the Chao1 estimator, and Recon v2.1 estimates of unobserved clonotypes were used to assess repertoire richness. For all TCRbeta clonotypes obtained by the gDNA method from a handful of donors, generation probabilities were computed with OLGA. TCRdb re-hosts the immuneACCESS table, in-frame sequences only. Its copies lack some clones; in the studies checked, an unresolved V gene accounts for under half of them, and the cause for the rest is not known. The V and J calls and clone size are taken from that table; D and trimming were inferred from the DNA. This sample is represented by more than 1,200,000 clones; 98% of them were singletons. The ten largest clones take up approximately 0.4% of the sample.

Notes on this clone: Its antigen is not yet known. No much larger clone exists at a distance of one base, and base qualities are not known.

The receptor's source is a man aged 25-40 years in good health. The chain couples TRBV10-1 to TRBJ1-3, with the D gene not clear enough to name. Material for sequencing was naive CD4+ T cells sorted from blood. The sample's cell subset or site label, in plain terms: CD45RA+ positively selected. The bases read TGCGCCAGCAGTGAGTCACGGGAGGCTGGAAACACCATATATTTT. Its product reads: CASSESREAGNTIYF.